These 10 T cell receptor beta chains came from one sample sequenced in a study of cytomegalovirus exposure and HLA in healthy donors. The PCR ran on 60 Vbeta and 13 Jbeta primers. Assay used: immunoSEQ multiplex PCR; TCRdb lists only in-frame clones, some missing. The repertoire holds some 150,000 clones, with around 79% as singletons. The sample consisted of PBMCs. The receptor set was obtained from a male donor in good health and CMV-seronegative.

This sequence joins TRBV7-9 and TRBJ2-1; 8 bases are a match to TRBD2. With 6 bases clipped from V and 5 bases from J, the junction kept 9 bases outside the gene matches. The CDR3 extends over 15 amino acids. Germline CDR1 reads SEHNR; CDR2 reads FQNEAQ (reference sequence). The CDR3 sequence: CASRITGGPHNEQFF. CDR3 nucleotides: TGTGCCAGCAGAATCACGGGGGGGCCCCACAATGAGCAGTTCTTC.

J is TRBJ1-1 and V is TRBV27; TRBD1 might be the D (6 bases). Trimming cost V 4 bases and J 1 base, with 13 bases left between them. The CDR3 covers 15 residues. Germline CDR1 reads MNHEY; CDR2 reads SMNVEV (reference sequence). CDR3 sequence reads: CASSSSLTGNTEAFF. The DNA of the CDR3 is TGTGCCAGCAGTTCCTCCTTGACAGGGAACACTGAAGCTTTCTTT.

This sequence joins TRBV30 and TRBJ2-2; D possibly corresponds to TRBD1 (5 bases). CDR1 GTSNPN and CDR2 SVGIG come from the germline V gene (reference sequence). This CDR3 spans 16 amino acids. Trimming shortened V by 1 base and J by 4 bases, and 16 bases separated the two germline ends. The CDR3 here is CAWSGGGPAGTGELFF. CDR3 DNA: TGTGCCTGGAGTGGGGGCGGACCTGCCGGCACCGGGGAGCTGTTTTTT. The whole variable domain, filled in from reference TRBV30 and TRBJ2-2, reads SQTIHQWPATLVQPVGSPLSLECTVEGTSNPNLYWYRQAAGRGLQLLFYSVGIGQISSEVPQNLSASRPQDRQFILSSKKLLLSDSGFYLCAWSGGGPAGTGELFFGEGSRLTVL.

This chain joins TRBV7-9 and TRBJ2-7; D perhaps matches TRBD1 (6 bases). Germline V gives CDR1 SEHNR, CDR2 FQNEAQ (reference sequence). The CDR3 is 16 residues long. With 1 base removed from V and 0 bases from J, the gap between germline ends came to 13 bases. The CDR3 loop reads CASSLVRGDTSYEQYF. The DNA for the CDR3 is TGTGCCAGCAGCTTAGTTAGAGGGGACACCTCCTACGAGCAGTACTTC.

This sequence joins TRBV7-6 and TRBJ2-2; tentatively, D is TRBD1 (6 bases). CDR1 is SGHVS and CDR2 is FNYEAQ in the germline V gene. Trimming took off 5 bases at V and 5 bases at J, with 15 bases between the two ends. CDR3 size: 15 residues. The CDR3 here is CASSQGTQLTGELFF. CDR3 sequence (DNA): TGTGCCAGCAGCCAGGGGACGCAGTTAACCGGGGAGCTGTTTTTT.

This clone has only one observation. J is TRBJ2-3 and V is TRBV28, with 10 bases identical to TRBD2. Germline CDR1 MDHEN, CDR2 SYDVKM. Trimming cost V 5 bases and J 5 bases; bases outside gene matches: 16. The CDR3 is 18 amino acids. CDR3 DNA: TGTGCCAGCAGTCTAAAGACCGGGACTAGCGTATTACGAGATACGCAGTATTTT. Translation gives CASSLKTGTSVLRDTQYF.

The chain carries TRBV6-5 and TRBJ2-7; 9 bases fit TRBD1. The CDR3 runs to 15 residues. Germline CDR1 reads MNHEY; CDR2 reads SVGAGI. With V trimmed by 6 bases and J by 2 bases, 8 bases remained unmatched. The CDR3 coding sequence is TGTGCCAGCAGGCAAACAGGGGGCGTCCCCTACGAGCAGTACTTC. Translation gives CASRQTGGVPYEQYF.

The chain combines TRBV5-1 with TRBJ2-5; 9 bases align to TRBD2. Germline V gene sequence: CDR1 SGHRS, CDR2 YFSETQ. This CDR3 region has 16 residues. V was pared by 0 bases and J by 1 base, with 4 bases of the junction left unmatched. The CDR3 loop is CASSLGLAGTQETQYF. CDR3 bases: TGCGCCAGCAGCTTGGGGCTAGCGGGGACCCAAGAGACCCAGTACTTC. The complete variable domain, with remaining parts taken from reference TRBV5-1 and TRBJ2-5, reads KAGVTQTPRYLIKTRGQQVTLSCSPISGHRSVSWYQQTPGQGLQFLFEYFSETQRNKGNFPGRFSGRQFSNSRSEMNVSTLELGDSALYLCASSLGLAGTQETQYFGPGTRLLVL.

The rearrangement joins TRBV7-2 to TRBJ1-1; no definite D call. Trimming cost V 1 base and J 3 bases, with 6 bases left between them. The CDR3 is 13 amino acids. Per germline, CDR1 SGHTA and CDR2 FQGNSA. CDR3 nucleotide sequence: TGTGCCAGCAGCTTAGAACTGTACACTGAAGCTTTCTTT. It yields the protein CASSLELYTEAFF.

The chain combines TRBV11-2 with TRBJ2-1; no clear D. Germline V gene sequence: CDR1 SGHAT, CDR2 FQNNGV. Trimming pared 5 bases from V and 8 bases from J, leaving 7 bases between. There are 11 residues in the CDR3. DNA of the CDR3: TGTGCCAGCAGCCCAAGCGATGAGCAGTTCTTC. Translation gives CASSPSDEQFF.